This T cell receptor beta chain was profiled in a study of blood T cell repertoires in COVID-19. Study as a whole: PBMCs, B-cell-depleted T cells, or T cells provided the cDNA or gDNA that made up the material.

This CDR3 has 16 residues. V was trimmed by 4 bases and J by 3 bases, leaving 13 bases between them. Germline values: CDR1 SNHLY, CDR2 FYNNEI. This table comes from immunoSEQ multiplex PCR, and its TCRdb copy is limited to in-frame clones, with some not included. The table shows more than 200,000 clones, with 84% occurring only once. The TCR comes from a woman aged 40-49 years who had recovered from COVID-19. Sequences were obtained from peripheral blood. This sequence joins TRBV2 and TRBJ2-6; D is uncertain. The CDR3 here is CASSVWASDGANVLTF. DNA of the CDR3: TGTGCCAGCAGTGTTTGGGCCAGTGATGGGGCCAACGTCCTGACTTTC.